This T cell receptor beta chain is from a study of blood T cell repertoires in COVID-19. Profiled with immunoSEQ multiplex PCR; TCRdb holds only in-frame clones, not every one. This sample carries roughly 340,000 clones, about 88% of them seen once, and the ten largest clones take more than 5.5%. This clone appeared a few times. Germline V gene data show CDR1 as LNHDA and CDR2 as SQIVND (reference sequence). CDR3 length equals 15 residues. V lost 5 bases to trimming and J lost 2 bases; unmatched junction nucleotides: 8. Patients from Seattle were sampled longitudinally, starting during active infection.

The sample comprised peripheral blood. The sequence came from a woman in her sixties or seventies with COVID-19, enrolled during active disease. This sequence joins TRBV19 and TRBJ1-1; 7 bases map to TRBD1. The CDR3 is CASSFRGSGNTEAFF. CDR3 nucleotide sequence: TGTGCCAGTAGTTTCAGGGGGTCAGGAAACACTGAAGCTTTCTTT.